This TCR beta chain is drawn from a study of cytomegalovirus exposure and HLA in healthy donors. V trimming: 5 bases; J trimming: 1 base; junction bases outside the gene matches: 5. Germline V CDR1 and CDR2: SGHDN, FVKESK. The length of the CDR3 is 15 residues. In the PCR, 60 Vbeta and 13 Jbeta primers were used. The repertoire was sequenced with immunoSEQ multiplex PCR; TCRdb's copy has only in-frame clones and lacks some. The table lists some 170,000 clones, about four fifths of them singletons. This clonotype was sampled from a female donor in good health and CMV-seronegative. Sequencing input: PBMCs. V gene TRBV14 combines with J gene TRBJ2-7; TRBD2 aligns across 10 bases. CDR3: CASSSLSGGSYEQYF. Written as DNA, the CDR3 is TGTGCCAGCAGCTCCCTTAGCGGGGGGTCCTACGAGCAGTACTTC. Full variable domain (outside the CDR3, taken from reference TRBV14 and TRBJ2-7): EAGVTQFPSHSVIEKGQTVTLRCDPISGHDNLYWYRRVMGKEIKFLLHFVKESKQDESGMPNNRFLAERTGGTYSTLKVQPAELEDSGVYFCASSSLSGGSYEQYFGPGTRLTVT.